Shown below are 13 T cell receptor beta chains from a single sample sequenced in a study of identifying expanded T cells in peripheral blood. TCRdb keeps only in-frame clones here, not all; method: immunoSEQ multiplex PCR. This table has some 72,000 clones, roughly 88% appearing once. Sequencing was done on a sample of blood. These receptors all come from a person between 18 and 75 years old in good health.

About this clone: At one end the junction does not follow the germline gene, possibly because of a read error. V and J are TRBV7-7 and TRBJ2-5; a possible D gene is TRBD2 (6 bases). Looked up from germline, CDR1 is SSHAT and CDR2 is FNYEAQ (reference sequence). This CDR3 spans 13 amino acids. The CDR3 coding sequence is TGTGCTAGCAGCTCCCGGGGGCAAGAGACCCAGTACTTC. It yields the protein CASSSRGQETQYF. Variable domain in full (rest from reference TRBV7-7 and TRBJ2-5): GAGVSQSPRYKVTKRGQDVTLRCDPISSHATLYWYQQALGQGPEFLTYFNYEAQPDKSGLPSDRFSAERPEGSISTLTIQRTEQRDSAMYRCASSSRGQETQYFGPGTRLLVL.

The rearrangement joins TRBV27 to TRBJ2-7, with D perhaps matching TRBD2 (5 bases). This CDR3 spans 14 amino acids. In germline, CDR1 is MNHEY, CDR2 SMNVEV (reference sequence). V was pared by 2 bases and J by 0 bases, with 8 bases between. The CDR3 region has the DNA TGTGCCAGCAGTTTACGGGGTACCTCCTACGAGCAGTACTTC. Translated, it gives CASSLRGTSYEQYF.

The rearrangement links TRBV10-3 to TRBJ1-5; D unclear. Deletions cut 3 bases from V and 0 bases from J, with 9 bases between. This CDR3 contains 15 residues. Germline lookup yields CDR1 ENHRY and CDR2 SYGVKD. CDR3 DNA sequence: TGTGCCATCAGTGAATACAGCTATAGCAATCAGCCCCAGCATTTT. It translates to CAISEYSYSNQPQHF.

CDR3 sequence: CASSASAGNNEQFF. The CDR3 DNA reads as TGCGCCAGCAGTGCTTCGGCTGGCAACAATGAGCAGTTCTTC. The V gene is TRBV10-2, the J gene TRBJ2-1, with D hard to call. The ends were cut back, 4 bases at V and 5 bases at J, with 12 bases in the middle. CDR1 and CDR2 (germline): WSHSY, SAAADI. This CDR3 comprises 14 residues.

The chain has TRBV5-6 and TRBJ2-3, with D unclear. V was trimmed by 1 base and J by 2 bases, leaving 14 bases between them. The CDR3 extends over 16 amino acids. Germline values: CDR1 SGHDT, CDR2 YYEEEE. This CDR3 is CASSLLAPEYTDTQYF. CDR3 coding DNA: TGTGCCAGCAGCTTGTTGGCGCCAGAGTACACAGATACGCAGTATTTT.

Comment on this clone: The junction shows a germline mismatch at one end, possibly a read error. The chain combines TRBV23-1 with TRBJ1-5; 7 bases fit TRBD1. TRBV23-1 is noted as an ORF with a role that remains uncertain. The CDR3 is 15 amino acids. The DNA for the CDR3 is TGCGCCAGCCACACTCCCCCTGAACAAGGTGGTCCAGGGGGTTTT. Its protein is CASHTPPEQGGPGGF.

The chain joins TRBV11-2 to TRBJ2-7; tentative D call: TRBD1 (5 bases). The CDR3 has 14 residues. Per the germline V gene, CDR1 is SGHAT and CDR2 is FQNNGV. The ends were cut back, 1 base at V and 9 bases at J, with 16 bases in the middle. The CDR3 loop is CASSLVPQVSVQYF. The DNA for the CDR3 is TGTGCCAGCAGCTTAGTTCCACAGGTCTCGGTGCAGTACTTC.

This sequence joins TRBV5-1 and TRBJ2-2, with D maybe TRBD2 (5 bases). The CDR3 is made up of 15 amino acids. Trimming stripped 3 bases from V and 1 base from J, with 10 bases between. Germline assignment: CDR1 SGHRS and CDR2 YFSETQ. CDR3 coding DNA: TGCGCCAGCAGCTCGCTCGGGGAGAACACCGGGGAGCTGTTTTTT. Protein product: CASSSLGENTGELFF.

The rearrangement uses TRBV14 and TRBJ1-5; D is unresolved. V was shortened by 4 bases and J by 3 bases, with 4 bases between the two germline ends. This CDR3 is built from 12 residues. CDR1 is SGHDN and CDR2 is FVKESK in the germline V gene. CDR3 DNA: TGTGCCAGCAGCCCCCTCAATCAGCCCCAGCATTTT. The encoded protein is CASSPLNQPQHF.

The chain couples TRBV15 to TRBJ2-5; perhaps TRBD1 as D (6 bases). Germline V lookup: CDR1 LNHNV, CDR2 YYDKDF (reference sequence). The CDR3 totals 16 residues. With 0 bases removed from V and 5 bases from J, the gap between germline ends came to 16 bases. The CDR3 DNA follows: TGTGCCACCAGCAGAGACGGGCAAAACAGGGCTGAGACCCAGTACTTC. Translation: CATSRDGQNRAETQYF.

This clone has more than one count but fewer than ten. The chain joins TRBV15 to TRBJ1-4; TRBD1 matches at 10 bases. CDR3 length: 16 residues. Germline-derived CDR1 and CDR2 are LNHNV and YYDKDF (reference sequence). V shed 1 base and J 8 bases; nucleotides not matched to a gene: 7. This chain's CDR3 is CATSRVSWTGGEKLFF. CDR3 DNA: TGTGCCACCAGCAGAGTAAGCTGGACAGGGGGAGAAAAACTGTTTTTT.

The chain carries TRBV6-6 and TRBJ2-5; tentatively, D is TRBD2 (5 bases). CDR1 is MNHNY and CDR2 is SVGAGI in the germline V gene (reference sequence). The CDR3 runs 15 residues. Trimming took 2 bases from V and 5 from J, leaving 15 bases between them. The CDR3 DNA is TGTGCCAGCAGTTACGCGGGTGTGGGGATGGAGACCCAGTACTTC. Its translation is CASSYAGVGMETQYF.

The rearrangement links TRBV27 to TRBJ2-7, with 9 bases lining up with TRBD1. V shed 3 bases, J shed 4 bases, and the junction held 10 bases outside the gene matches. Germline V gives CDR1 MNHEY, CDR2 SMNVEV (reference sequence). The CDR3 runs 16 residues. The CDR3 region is CASSLTLGTGLYEQYF. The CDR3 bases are TGTGCCAGCAGTTTGACCCTCGGGACAGGGTTATACGAGCAGTACTTC.